Reported below is one T cell receptor (beta chain). What it recognizes is unknown. The sample belongs to a study of cytotoxic CD8 clonotypes in ibrutinib-treated CLL. Study details: Of the patients, about 12 were relapsed/refractory, about 16 treatment-naive and fewer than 18 IGHV unmutated. Study outcomes and limitations: Public clonotypes were seen rarely and were contracted or stable on treatment. Clonality showed a rise at ibrutinib response that reversed toward baseline at progression.

Assay: immunoSEQ multiplex PCR; the TCRdb copy retains only in-frame clones and omits some. Here the sample spans 30,000 to 40,000 clones, 60% to 80% being singletons. The sequence was obtained from a human donor with chronic lymphocytic leukemia. The source was PBMCs, collected at disease progression, from a patient treated with ibrutinib.

CDR3 nucleotides: TGTGCCATCAGTTCCCCCGGCGGGGGTTACACAGATACGCAGTATTTT. It specifies CAISSPGGGYTDTQYF. The chain has TRBV10-3 and TRBJ2-3, with 7 bases fitting TRBD2. The germline CDR1 and CDR2 sequences are ENHRY and SYGVKD. V shed 5 bases, J shed 2 bases, and the junction held 10 bases outside the gene matches. CDR3 size: 16 residues.